This T cell receptor (beta chain) was retrieved from a study of shared T cell receptors in the human thymus. Produced via immunoSEQ multiplex PCR; TCRdb's table is partial and in-frame only. The table records hundreds of thousands of clones, approximately 89% of them present only once. Separately, the same data were catalogued under a study of human thymus T cells.

Specimen: thymocytes. The TCR was taken from a boy in the first two years of life with a congenital heart defect.

The CDR3 is CASSYRTAWDVLTF. The CDR3 DNA follows: TGTGCCAGCAGTTACAGGACAGCCTGGGACGTCCTGACTTTC. The rearrangement uses TRBV6-6 and TRBJ2-6; TRBD1 might be the D (6 bases). This CDR3 contains 14 residues. The germline V and J ends were trimmed by 2 bases and 11 bases, with 13 bases remaining between them. The germline CDR1 and CDR2 sequences are MNHNY and SVGAGI (reference sequence).